This TCR beta chain emerged from a study of blood T cell repertoires in COVID-19. V gave up 1 base and J gave up 3 bases; unmatched junction bases: 3. The CDR3 has 15 amino acids. Germline CDR1 and CDR2: SGHVS and FNYEAQ. Libraries were prepared by immunoSEQ multiplex PCR; TCRdb keeps only in-frame clonotypes and omits some of them. The data contain about 440,000 clones, 70% to 90% of them singletons. This clone was recorded once. The sequencing sample was made of PBMCs or T cells enriched from blood (not recorded which). This receptor was taken from a young woman with acute COVID-19. The V gene is TRBV7-6, the J gene TRBJ2-1, with TRBD2 matching 7 bases. This CDR3 reads CASSLGGGIYNEQFF. Here the CDR3 DNA reads TGTGCCAGCAGCTTAGGCGGGGGTATCTACAATGAGCAGTTCTTC.